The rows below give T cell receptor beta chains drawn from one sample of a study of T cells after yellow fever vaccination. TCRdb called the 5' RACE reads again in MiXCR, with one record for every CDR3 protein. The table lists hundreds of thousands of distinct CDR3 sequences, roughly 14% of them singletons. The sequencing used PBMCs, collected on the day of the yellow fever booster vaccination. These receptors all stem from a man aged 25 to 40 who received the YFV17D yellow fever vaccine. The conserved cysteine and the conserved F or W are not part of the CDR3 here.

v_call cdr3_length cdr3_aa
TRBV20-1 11 SARALVRETQY
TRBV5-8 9 ASSLSRGYT
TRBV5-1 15 ASSSNLRGPLYNEQF
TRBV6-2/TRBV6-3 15 ASSYWLGLANYNEQF
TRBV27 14 ASSLLPLGGQETQY
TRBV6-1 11 ASSAPGTSEQF
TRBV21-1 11 AKRGQEKYEQY
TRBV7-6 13 ASSSEDRAGYEQY
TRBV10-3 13 AIRSDFSSYNEQF
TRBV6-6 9 ASSWGNEQF
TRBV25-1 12 ASSKRDRAYEQY
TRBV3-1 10 ASSQDFHTQY
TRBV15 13 ATSRGTGAAYEQY
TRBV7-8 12 ASSPLDGSYEQY
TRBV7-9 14 ASSPDTAGKNSPLH
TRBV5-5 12 ASSLALNSYEQY
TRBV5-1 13 ASSLVWGSTDTQY
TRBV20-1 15 SARARTATLTYNEQF
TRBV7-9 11 ASSPNPTDTQY
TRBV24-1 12 ATSEAGALSEQY
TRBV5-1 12 ASSLDWGGQPQH
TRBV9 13 ASSVDGTSFDEQF
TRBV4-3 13 ASSQERANGSPLH
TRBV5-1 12 ASSLDRGVNGYT
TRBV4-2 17 ASSQAGGTSGSVYNEQF
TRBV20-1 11 SAKKDADQPQH
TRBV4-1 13 ASSQDAGITYEQY
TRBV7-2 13 ASSLMGITGNTIY
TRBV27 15 ASSNRLAGGPTGELF
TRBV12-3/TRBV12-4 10 ASVGGPGELF
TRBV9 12 ASSVGGGNYEQY
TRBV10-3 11 AIRRQGLDEQY
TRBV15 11 ATSAKMNTEAF
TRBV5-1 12 ASSLQGNQETQY
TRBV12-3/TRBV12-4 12 ASSINPGRETQY
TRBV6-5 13 ASSYRASGNNEQF
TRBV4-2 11 AIRSGHTGELF
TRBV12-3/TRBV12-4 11 ASRSLGNQPQH
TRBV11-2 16 ASSLGPWTSGASYEQY
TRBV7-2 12 ASSLSGIQETQY
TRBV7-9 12 ASSLGISTDTQY
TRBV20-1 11 SASKGAGWPQH
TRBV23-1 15 ASSHSMWREATDTQY
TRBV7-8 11 ASSYTRTDTQY
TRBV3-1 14 ASSQQGAKMADTQY
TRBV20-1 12 SADTGPLTDTQY
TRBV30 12 AWRKGQGFLGYT
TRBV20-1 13 SARDSQAGGPEQY
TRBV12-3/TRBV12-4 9 ASTRANEQF
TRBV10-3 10 AISGPTYEQY
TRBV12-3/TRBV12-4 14 ASSPQAASGGETQY
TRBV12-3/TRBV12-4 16 ASSDLVAAASSGNTIY
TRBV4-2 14 ASSQDAGVEGNTQY
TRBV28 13 ASSLSLDRLTEQF
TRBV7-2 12 ASSFGTGPSPLH
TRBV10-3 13 AISTSGQGDYEQY
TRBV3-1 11 ASSQVTKYTQY
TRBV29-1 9 SVAGGYGYT
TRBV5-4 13 ASSEGTSGDNEQF
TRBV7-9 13 ASSYGTSLPHEQF